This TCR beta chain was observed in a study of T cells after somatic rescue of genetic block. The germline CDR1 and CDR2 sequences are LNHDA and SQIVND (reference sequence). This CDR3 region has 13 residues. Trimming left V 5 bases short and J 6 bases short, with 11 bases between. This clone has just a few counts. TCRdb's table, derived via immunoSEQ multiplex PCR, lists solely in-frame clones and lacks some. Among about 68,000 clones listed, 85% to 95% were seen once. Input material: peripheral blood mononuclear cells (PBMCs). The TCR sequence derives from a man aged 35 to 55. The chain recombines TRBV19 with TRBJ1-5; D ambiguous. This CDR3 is CASSAQRAQPQHF. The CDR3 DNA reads TGTGCCAGTAGTGCTCAGCGGGCTCAGCCCCAGCATTTT.